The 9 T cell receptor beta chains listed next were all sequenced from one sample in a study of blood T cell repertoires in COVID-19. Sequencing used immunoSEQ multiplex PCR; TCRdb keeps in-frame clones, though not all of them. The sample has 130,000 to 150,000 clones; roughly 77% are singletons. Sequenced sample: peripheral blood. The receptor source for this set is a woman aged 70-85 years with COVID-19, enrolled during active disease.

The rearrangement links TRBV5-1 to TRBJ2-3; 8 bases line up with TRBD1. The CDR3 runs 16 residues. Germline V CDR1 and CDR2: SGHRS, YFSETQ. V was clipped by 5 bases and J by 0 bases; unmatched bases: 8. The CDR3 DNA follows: TGCGCCAGCAGTCCTGGACAGGGTGACAGCACAGATACGCAGTATTTT. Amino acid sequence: CASSPGQGDSTDTQYF.

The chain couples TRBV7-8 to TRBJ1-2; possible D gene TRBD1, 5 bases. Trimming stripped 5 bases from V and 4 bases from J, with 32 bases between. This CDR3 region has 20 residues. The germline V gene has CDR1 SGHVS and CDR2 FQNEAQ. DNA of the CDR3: TGTGCCAGCAGCCCTGGACCCTCTACAGGCCGATTCGGTGATATCTATGGCTACACCTTC. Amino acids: CASSPGPSTGRFGDIYGYTF.

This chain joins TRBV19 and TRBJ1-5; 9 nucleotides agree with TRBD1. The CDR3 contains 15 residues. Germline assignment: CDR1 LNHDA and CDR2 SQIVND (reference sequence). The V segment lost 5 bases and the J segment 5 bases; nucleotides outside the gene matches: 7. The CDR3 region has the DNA TGTGCCAGTAGTGAGGACAGGGGCTCTTATCAGCCCCAGCATTTT. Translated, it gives CASSEDRGSYQPQHF.

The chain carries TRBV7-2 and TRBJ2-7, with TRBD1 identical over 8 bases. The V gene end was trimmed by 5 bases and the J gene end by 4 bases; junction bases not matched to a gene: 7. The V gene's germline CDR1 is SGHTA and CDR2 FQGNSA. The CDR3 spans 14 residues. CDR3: CASSLNRGSYEQYF. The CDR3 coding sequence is TGTGCCAGCAGCCTAAACAGGGGGTCGTACGAGCAGTACTTC.

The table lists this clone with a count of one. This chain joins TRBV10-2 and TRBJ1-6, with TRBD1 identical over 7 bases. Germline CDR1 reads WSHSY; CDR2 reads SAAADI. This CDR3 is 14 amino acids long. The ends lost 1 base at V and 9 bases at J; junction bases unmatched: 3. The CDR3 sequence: CASSELRDSSPLHF. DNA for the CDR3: TGCGCCAGCAGTGAGTTAAGGGACAGTTCACCCCTCCACTTT.

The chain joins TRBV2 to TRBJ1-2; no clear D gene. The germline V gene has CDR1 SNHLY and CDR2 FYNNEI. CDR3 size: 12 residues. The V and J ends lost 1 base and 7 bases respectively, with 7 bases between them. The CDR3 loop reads CASSEGFLGYTF. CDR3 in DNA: TGTGCCAGCAGTGAAGGTTTTCTTGGCTACACCTTC.

CDR3 nucleotide sequence: TGTGCCAGCAGTTCGGGTGGCGGGGGGTCAGATACGCAGTATTTT. Amino acid sequence: CASSSGGGGSDTQYF. This rearrangement joins TRBV28 to TRBJ2-3; TRBD2 matches 8 bases. V lost 4 bases and J lost 4; bases outside the gene matches: 7. The length of the CDR3 is 15 residues. Germline values: CDR1 MDHEN, CDR2 SYDVKM.

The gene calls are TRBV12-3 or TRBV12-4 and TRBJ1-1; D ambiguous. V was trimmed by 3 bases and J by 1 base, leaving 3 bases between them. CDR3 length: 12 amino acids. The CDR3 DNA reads TGTGCCAGCAGTTTGCGGAACACTGAAGCTTTCTTT. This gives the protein CASSLRNTEAFF.

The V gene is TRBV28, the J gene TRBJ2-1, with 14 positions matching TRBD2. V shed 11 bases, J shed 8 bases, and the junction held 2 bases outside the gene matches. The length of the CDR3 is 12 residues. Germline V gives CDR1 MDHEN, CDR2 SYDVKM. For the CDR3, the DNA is TGTGCCGGGGGACTAGCGGGGGATGAGCAGTTCTTC. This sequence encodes CAGGLAGDEQFF.